Listed here are 2 T cell receptor beta chains from one sample, sequenced in a study of CD8+ T cells in alopecia areata. The treatment was: oral pan-JAK inhibitor, 5-10 mg twice daily. Extraction and reverse transcription of RNA yielded cDNA as the sequencing template. TCRdb's copy holds only in-frame clones and misses some; the assay was immunoSEQ multiplex PCR. The sample has about 150,000 clones; 65% are singletons. This material consisted of CD4+ T cells sorted from blood, taken at week 4, from a patient treated with tofacitinib. The receptors were sampled from a human donor with alopecia areata.

This chain joins TRBV29-1 and TRBJ2-3; D is unclear. The germline V and J ends were trimmed by 7 bases and 5 bases, with 22 bases remaining between them. The CDR3 loop spans 15 amino acids. Germline V gene data show CDR1 as SQVTM and CDR2 as ANQGSEA. In DNA, the CDR3 is TGCAGCGCTATTCCCCCACAGACACCACAAGATACGCAGTATTTT. It specifies CSAIPPQTPQDTQYF.

The chain joins TRBV2 to TRBJ2-6, with 10 bases matching TRBD1. J lost 4 bases, V lost 8 bases, and 5 bases had no gene match. CDR1 and CDR2 from the germline V gene are SNHLY and FYNNEI. The CDR3 is 15 residues long. CDR3 sequence (DNA): TGTGCCAGCGGAGACAGGGGGCTGGGGGCCAACGTCCTGACTTTC. This translates into CASGDRGLGANVLTF.